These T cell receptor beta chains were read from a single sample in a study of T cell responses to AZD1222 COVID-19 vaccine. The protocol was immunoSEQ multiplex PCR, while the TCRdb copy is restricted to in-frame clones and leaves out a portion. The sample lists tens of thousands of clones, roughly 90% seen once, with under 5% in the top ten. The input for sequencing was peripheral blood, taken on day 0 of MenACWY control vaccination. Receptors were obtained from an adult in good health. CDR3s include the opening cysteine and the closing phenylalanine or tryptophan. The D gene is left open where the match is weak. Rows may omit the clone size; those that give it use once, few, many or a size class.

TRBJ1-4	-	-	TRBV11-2	CASSLLGRPGGLNEKLFF	TGTGCCAGCAGCTTATTGGGCCGACCGGGGGGTCTTAATGAAAAACTGTTTTTT
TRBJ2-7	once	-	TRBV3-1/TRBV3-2	CASSQSYEQYF	TGTGCCAGCAGCCAGTCGTACGAGCAGTACTTC
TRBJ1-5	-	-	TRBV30	CAWSSRWDQPQHF	TGTGCCTGGAGTTCCCGGTGGGATCAGCCCCAGCATTTT
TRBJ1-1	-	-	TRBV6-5	CASSYSAGNTEAFF	TGTGCCAGCAGTTACTCGGCGGGTAACACTGAAGCTTTCTTT
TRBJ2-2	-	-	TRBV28	CASRTHTGELFF	TGTGCCAGCCGTACCCACACCGGGGAGCTGTTTTTT
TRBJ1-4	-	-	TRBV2	CASSEALPATNEKLFF	TGTGCCAGCAGTGAGGCCCTACCTGCAACTAATGAAAAACTGTTTTTT
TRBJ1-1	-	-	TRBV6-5	CASSSPIRGTEAFF	TGTGCCAGCAGTTCCCCGATCAGGGGTACTGAAGCTTTCTTT
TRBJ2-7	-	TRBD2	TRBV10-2	CASGSTSGSSYEQYF	TGCGCCAGCGGGTCGACTAGCGGGAGTTCCTACGAGCAGTACTTC
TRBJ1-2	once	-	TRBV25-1	CASSEQFYGYTF	TGTGCCAGCAGTGAACAGTTCTATGGCTACACCTTC
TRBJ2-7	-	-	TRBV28	CASSSAPASYEQYF	TGTGCCAGCAGTTCGGCCCCCGCCTCCTACGAGCAGTACTTC
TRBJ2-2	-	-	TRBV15	CATSREERGNTGELFF	TGTGCCACCAGCAGAGAGGAAAGGGGCAACACCGGGGAGCTGTTTTTT
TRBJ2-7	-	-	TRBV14	CASSQWTRPYEQYF	TGTGCCAGCAGCCAATGGACAAGACCCTACGAGCAGTACTTC
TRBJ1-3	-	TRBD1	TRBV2	CASLFPRQGSGNTIYF	TGTGCCAGCCTATTTCCAAGACAGGGCTCTGGAAACACCATATATTTT
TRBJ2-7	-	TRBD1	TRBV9	CASSVEGTGAYEQYF	TGTGCCAGCAGCGTAGAAGGGACAGGGGCCTACGAGCAGTACTTC
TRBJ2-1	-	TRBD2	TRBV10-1	CASSDRTSGLNEQFF	TGCGCCAGCAGTGACAGGACTAGCGGGTTAAATGAGCAGTTCTTC